This T cell receptor beta chain was sequenced in a study of persistence of HIV-infected CD4 T cells (TCRdb year 2020). Notes on the research overall: CMV- and HIV-1 Gag-responding CD4+ T cells were isolated from ART-treated individuals so that antigen-driven clonal expansion of HIV-1-infected cells could be examined. Cross-participant TCR cluster analysis included 8 or 9 participants for CMV and 6 or 7 participants for Gag. Participants had been on suppressive ART for a median of roughly 8 years. The clonality of all cells in each sorted population was assessed by TCRbeta sequencing, whereas the clonality of infected cells was assessed by proviral sequencing. Peripheral blood samples of up to about 200 mL were obtained at multiple time points, with the exception of two participants, for whom leukapheresis was performed at a single time point. Here is what the overall study found, with its caveats: TCR oligoclonality correlated with proviral oligoclonality within the same sorted populations. Only a small number of individuals took part in the study, and only a limited range of antigens was tested. Antigen-responding cells were enriched for degenerate expanded CDR3beta sequences, which suggests convergent selection of CD4+ responses to CMV and Gag. Bulk TCR analyses could not be restricted to the rare CMV-responding cells that actually carried HIV-1 proviruses. TCRbeta richness in CMV- and Gag-responding cells was significantly lower than in anti-CD3/anti-CD28-responding cells; CMV-responding cells had higher oligoclonality than CD3/CD28-stimulated and Gag-responding cells.

In the case of this clone: Its antigen specificity is not known. No qualities accompany the bases; no much larger clone lies one base away.

The CDR3 holds 12 amino acids from the cysteine to the phenylalanine. Just the 36-base CDR3 DNA is kept, in frame starting at base 1. Cut back by 8 bases and 9 bases, the V and J ends lie 17 bases apart. Via the germline V gene, CDR1 is SQVTM and CDR2 ANQGSEA. TCRbeta repertoires were sequenced from genomic DNA with the immunoSEQ hsTCRB assay version 4 in survey mode. Genomic DNA was diluted to around 9.4 ng/uL, using up to about 1 ug per sample for TCRbeta sequencing. The source study handled its data this way. TCRbeta data were analyzed in ImmunoSeq Analyzer 3.0, with diversity computed on productive nucleotide rearrangements. The improved Chao index was used to estimate lower-bound TCR diversity, and the Gini coefficient was used to estimate clonality using the Immunarch R package. When different nucleotide rearrangements encoded the same CDR3beta amino acid sequence, each rearrangement was treated as a distinct clonotype. TCRbeta sequences significantly enriched in antigen-responding cells relative to anti-CD3/anti-CD28-activated cells were identified by differential abundance analysis. GLIPH2 clustered TCRs by predicted peptide-MHC specificity, both within individual participants and across merged participant data sets. TCRdb provides this immuneACCESS table in a form limited to in-frame rearrangements. Some clones are lacking; in checked studies, under half of them reflect an unresolved V gene, and why the rest are absent is not known. The D gene and trimming were derived from the DNA, and the V and J assignments and clone size from that table. The sample data list about 60,000 clones, and more than 70% of these were observed just once. More than 1.5% of the sample rests with the top ten.

What the treatment or condition label conveys for this sample: suppressive antiretroviral therapy. A pool of overlapping HIV-1 Gag 15-mer peptides, at approximately 0.95 ug per peptide per mL, was used to stimulate the cells. Nonresponding CD40L-negative CD69-negative CD45RO-high memory CD4+ T cells were sorted as memory populations depleted of antigen-responding cells. HIV-1-infected adults in whom suppressive ART had been started during chronic infection were enrolled as participants. For at least 4 years, participants had undetectable plasma HIV-1 RNA, below 50 copies/mL. To be included, a participant needed positive CMV serology and a CD4+ T cell count above 400 cells/uL. Before stimulation, PBMCs were isolated using density centrifugation and then depleted of CD8+ T cells. CD8-depleted PBMCs were stimulated for 18 hours with anti-CD28/CD49d costimulation, CD40-blocking antibody and enfuvirtide to prevent new infections. Sorting was done on either a Beckman Coulter MoFlo Legacy or an XDP sorter, and propidium iodide was used to exclude dead cells. Genomic DNA was extracted using the QIAamp DNA Mini Kit for samples with more than one million cells and using the Quick-DNA Microprep Kit for all other samples.

The sequence is built from TRBV29-1 and TRBJ2-1; the D segment might be TRBD1 or TRBD2, since each matches 6 bases. This specimen was CD4+ T cells sorted from PBMCs after 18-hour stimulation, taken from a patient who received antiretroviral therapy. This specimen's cell subset or site label, per the study, means: CD40L-CD69- CD45RO-high memory CD4 T cells not responding to Gag peptides. The receptor was derived from an adult man with HIV who was CMV-seropositive. The sequenced DNA: TGCAGCTTCACGAGGGGGGCAGGTGAGCAGTTCTTC. Its translation is CSFTRGAGEQFF.